This record concerns one T cell receptor (beta chain) sequence. Its antigen is not yet known. No clone much larger than this one lies a single base away; base qualities are absent. Library construction relied on PCR. The instrument given in TCRdb is Illumina HiSeq 2500. Unique molecular identifiers were incorporated into TCR beta cDNA libraries to reduce PCR and sequencing biases. Some 500,000 cDNA molecules were obtained per 1 to 10 million input T cells, so each molecule approximated one T cell. The patient libraries were prepared and sequenced with the same protocol used for the earlier healthy control dataset. Samples belonging to the same batch were prepared together, multiplexed and sequenced on a shared HiSeq lane. The published analysis was carried out like this. MIGEC was used to process the raw barcoded reads, and molecular identifier groups with only a single read were discarded before consensus assembly and CDR3 extraction. Clonotype tables were post-analysed with VDJtools, normalizing diversity by down-sampling all datasets to the smallest sample size. To correct batch-related cross-sample contamination, repertoire overlap clustering matched CDR3 amino acid sequences but not nucleotide sequences. The raw public data were reprocessed by TCRdb itself: fastp quality trimming at Q25, MiXCR clonotype calling, in-frame beta chains only. Rows matching on CDR3 protein sequence are summarized as one entry with the most common DNA and genes. TCRdb's processing, not the authors', yielded these V and J calls. The sample table contains more than 350,000 distinct CDR3 sequences; only one count was recorded for about 40% of them. Roughly 8.2% of the sample comes from the top ten.

This sample was taken from a study of post-analysis software for immune sequencing data (dated by TCRdb to between 2015 and 2016). For the study in its entirety: Relapsing-remitting, secondary progressive and progressive-relapsing multiple sclerosis were recorded as disease courses, and subtype annotation was lacking for some patients. A subset of samples was prepared in parallel using single-end sample barcoding, then pooled and co-amplified after Illumina adapter ligation. Patient repertoires were compared against 11 previously published healthy control repertoires from donors aged roughly 6 to 28 years.

Study-wide findings and limitations: When samples were clustered directly using the F measure, samples prepared in the same batch co-clustered strongly, which prompted a batch-effect correction. Significantly higher frequencies in patients than in controls were found for roughly 5 TRBV segments, including TRBV5-6, TRBV5-1 and TRBV20-1. Compared with controls, multiple sclerosis patients had significantly lower normalized Chao1 diversity, a finding suggesting substantial peripheral T-cell clonal expansion. The multiple sclerosis patient group was slightly younger than the control group.

From the cysteine up to the phenylalanine, the CDR3 has a length of 15 residues. Solely the CDR3 DNA is kept, with 45 bases framed from the first base. From a lookup of the germline V gene, CDR1 and CDR2 are LGHNT and FRNRAP. Clipping removes 2 bases from V and 4 bases from J, with 3 as the unmatched junction base count. To demonstrate the VDJtools post-analysis software, the study profiled TCR beta repertoires from the peripheral blood of around 13 young patients with multiple sclerosis. The multiple sclerosis patients were children and adolescents ranging in age from roughly 6 to 15 years. This clonotype originated in a girl aged 2-9 years with multiple sclerosis. The chain is encoded by TRBV12-5 joined to TRBJ2-1; 9 junctional bases match TRBD1. Sequenced: blood. This receptor has the CDR3 CASGLLQGAYNEQFF. The sequenced DNA: TGTGCTAGTGGTTTGTTACAGGGGGCTTACAATGAGCAGTTCTTC.